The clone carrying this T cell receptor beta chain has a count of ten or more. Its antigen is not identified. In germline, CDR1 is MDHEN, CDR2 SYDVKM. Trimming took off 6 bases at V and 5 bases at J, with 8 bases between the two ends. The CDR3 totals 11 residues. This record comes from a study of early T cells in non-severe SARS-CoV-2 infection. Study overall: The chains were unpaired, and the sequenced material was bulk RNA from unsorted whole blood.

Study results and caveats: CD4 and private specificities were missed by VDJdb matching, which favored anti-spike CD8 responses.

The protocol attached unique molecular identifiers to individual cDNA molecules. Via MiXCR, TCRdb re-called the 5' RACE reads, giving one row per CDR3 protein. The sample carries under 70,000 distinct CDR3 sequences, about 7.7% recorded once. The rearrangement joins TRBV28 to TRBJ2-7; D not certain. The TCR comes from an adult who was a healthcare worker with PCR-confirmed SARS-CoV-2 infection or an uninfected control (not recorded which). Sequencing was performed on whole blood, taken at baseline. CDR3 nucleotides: TGTGCCAGCAGGCAATACGACGAGCAGTACTTC. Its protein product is CASRQYDEQYF. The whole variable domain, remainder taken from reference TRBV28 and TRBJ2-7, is DVKVTQSSRYLVKRTGEKVFLECVQDMDHENMFWYRQDPGLGLRLIYFSYDVKMKEKGDIPEGYSVSREKKERFSLILESASTNQTSMYLCASRQYDEQYFGPGTRLTVT.